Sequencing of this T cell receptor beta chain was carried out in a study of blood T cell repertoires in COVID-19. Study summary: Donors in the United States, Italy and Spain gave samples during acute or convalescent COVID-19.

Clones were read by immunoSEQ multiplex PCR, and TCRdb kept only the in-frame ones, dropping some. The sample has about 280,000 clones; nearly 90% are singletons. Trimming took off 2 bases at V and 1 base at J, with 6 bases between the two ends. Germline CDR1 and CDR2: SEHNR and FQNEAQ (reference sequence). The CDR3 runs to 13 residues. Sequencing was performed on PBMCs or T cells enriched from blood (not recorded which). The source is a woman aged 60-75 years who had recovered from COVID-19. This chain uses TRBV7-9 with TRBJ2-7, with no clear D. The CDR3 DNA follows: TGTGCCAGCAGCTTACCCACATCCTACGAGCAGTACTTC. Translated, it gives CASSLPTSYEQYF. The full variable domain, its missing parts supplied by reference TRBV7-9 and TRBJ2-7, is DTGVSQNPRHKITKRGQNVTFRCDPISEHNRLYWYRQTLGQGPEFLTYFQNEAQLEKSRLLSDRFSAERPKGSFSTLEIQRTEQGDSAMYLCASSLPTSYEQYFGPGTRLTVT.